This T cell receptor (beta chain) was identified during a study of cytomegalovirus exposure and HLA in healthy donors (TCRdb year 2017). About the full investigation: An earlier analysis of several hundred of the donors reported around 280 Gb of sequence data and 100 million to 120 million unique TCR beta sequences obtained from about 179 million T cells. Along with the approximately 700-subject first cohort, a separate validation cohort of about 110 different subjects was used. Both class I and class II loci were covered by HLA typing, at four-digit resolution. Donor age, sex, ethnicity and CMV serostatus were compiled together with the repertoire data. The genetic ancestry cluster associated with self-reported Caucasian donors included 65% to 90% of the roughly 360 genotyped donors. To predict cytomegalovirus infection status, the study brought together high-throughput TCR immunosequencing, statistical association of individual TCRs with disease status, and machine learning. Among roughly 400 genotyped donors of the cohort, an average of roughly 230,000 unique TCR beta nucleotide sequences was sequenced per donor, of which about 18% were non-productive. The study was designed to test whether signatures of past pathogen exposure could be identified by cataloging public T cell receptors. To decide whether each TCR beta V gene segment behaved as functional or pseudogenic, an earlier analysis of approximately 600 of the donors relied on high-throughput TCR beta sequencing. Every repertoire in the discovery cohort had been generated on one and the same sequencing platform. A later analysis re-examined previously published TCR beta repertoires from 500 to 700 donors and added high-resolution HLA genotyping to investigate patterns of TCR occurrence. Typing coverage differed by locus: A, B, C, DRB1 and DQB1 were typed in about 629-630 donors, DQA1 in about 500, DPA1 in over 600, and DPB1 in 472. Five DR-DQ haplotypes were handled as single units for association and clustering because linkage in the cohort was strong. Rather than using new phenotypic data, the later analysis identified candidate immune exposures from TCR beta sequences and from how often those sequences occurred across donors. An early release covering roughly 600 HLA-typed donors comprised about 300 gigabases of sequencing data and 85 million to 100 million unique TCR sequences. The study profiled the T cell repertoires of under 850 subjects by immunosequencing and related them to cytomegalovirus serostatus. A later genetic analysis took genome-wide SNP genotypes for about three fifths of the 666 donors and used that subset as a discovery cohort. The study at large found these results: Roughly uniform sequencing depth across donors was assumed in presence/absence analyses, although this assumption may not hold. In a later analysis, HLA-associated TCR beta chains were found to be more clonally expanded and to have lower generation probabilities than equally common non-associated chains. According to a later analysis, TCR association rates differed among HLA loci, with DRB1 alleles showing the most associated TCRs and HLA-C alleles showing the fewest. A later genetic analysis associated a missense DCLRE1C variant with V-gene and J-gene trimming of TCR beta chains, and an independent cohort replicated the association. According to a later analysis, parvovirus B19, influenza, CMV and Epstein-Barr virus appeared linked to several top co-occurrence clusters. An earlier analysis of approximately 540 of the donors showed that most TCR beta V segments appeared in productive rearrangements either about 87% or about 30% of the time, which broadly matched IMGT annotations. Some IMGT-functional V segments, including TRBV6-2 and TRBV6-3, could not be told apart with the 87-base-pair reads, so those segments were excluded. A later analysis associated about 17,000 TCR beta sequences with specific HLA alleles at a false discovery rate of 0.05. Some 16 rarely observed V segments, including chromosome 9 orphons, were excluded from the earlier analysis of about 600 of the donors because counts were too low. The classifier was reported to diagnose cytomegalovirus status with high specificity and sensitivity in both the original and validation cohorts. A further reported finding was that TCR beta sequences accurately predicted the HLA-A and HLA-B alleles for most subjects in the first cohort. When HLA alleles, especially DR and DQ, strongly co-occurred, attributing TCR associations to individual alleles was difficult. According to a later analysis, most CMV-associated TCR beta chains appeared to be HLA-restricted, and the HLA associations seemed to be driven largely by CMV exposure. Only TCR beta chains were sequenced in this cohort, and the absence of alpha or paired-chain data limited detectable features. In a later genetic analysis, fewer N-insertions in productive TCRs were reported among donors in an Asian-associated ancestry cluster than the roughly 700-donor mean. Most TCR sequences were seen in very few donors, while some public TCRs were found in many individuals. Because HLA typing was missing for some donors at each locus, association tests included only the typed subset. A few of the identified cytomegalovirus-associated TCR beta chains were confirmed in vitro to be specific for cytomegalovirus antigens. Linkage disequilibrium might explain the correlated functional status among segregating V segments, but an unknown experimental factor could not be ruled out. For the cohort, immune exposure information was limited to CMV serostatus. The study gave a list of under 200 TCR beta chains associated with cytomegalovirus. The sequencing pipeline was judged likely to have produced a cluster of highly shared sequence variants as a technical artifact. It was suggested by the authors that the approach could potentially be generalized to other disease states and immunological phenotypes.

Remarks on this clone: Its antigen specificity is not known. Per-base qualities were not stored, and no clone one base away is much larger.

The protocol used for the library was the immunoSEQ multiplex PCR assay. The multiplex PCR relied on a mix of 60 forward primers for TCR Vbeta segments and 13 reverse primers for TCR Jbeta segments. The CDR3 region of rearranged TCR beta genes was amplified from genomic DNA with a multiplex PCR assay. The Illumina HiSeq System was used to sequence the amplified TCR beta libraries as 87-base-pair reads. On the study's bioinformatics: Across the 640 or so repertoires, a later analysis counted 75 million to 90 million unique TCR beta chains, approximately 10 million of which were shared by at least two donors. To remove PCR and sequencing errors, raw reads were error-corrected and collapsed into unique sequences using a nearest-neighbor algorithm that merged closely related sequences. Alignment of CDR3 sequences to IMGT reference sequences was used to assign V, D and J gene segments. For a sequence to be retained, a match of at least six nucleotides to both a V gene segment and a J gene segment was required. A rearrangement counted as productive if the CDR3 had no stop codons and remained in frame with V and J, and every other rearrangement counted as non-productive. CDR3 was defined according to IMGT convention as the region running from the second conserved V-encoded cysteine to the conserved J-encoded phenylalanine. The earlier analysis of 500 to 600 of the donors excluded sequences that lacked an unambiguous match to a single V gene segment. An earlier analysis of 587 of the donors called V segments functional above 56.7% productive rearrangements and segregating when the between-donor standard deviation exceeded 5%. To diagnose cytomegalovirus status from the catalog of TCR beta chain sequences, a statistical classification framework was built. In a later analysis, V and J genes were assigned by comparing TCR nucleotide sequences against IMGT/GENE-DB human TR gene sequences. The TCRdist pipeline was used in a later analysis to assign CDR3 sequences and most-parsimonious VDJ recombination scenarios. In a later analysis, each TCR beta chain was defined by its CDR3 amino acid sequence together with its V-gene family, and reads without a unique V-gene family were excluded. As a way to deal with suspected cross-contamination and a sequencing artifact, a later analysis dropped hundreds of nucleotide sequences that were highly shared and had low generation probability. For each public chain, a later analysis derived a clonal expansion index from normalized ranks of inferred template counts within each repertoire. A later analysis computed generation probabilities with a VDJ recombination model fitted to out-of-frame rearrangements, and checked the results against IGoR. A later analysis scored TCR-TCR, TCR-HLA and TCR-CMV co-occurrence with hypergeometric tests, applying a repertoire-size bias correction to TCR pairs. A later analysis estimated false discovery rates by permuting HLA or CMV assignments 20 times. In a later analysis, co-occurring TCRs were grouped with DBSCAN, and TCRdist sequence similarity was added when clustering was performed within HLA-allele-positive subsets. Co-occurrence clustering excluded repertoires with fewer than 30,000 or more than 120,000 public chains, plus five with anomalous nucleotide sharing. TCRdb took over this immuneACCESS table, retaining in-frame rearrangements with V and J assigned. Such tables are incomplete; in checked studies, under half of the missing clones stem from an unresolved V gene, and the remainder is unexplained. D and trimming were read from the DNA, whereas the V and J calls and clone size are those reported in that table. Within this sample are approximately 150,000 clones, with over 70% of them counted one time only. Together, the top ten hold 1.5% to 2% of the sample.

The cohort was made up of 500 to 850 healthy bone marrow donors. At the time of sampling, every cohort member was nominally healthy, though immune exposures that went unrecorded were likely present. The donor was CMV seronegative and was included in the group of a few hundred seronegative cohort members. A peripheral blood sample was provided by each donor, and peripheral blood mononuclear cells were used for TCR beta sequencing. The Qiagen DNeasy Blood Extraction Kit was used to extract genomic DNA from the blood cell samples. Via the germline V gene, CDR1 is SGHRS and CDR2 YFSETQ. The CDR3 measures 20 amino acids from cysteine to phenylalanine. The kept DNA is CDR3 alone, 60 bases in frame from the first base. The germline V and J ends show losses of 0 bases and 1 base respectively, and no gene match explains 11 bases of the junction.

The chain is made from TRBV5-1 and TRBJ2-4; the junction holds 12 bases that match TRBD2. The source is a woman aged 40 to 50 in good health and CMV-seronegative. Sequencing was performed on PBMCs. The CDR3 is CASSLVPSGRAYVAKNIQYF. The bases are TGCGCCAGCAGCTTGGTTCCTAGCGGGAGGGCCTACGTGGCCAAAAACATTCAGTACTTC.